This T cell receptor beta chain was observed in a study of blood T cell repertoires in COVID-19. Across the whole study: Sources were T cells, B-cell-depleted T cells, or PBMCs; the material itself was cDNA or gDNA.

Germline V gene sequence: CDR1 SGHRS, CDR2 YFSETQ. The CDR3 is 14 residues long. Trimming took 3 bases from V and 0 from J; bases not matched to a gene: 3. Seattle researchers signed up patients amid active infection and tracked them longitudinally. Clones were sequenced by immunoSEQ multiplex PCR, and TCRdb holds only the in-frame ones, with some missing. Here the sample spans roughly 290,000 clones, around 81% being singletons. The clonotype originates from a person aged 70 to 85 with COVID-19, enrolled during active disease. The chain employs TRBV5-1 and TRBJ2-7, with 7 bases lining up with TRBD2. Source material: peripheral blood. CDR3 DNA: TGCGCCAGCAGCTACGGCGGGAGCTCCTACGAGCAGTACTTC. Translating gives CASSYGGSSYEQYF.